This note documents a single TCR beta chain sequence. Its antigen has not been determined. Base-call qualities are not available, and no considerably larger clone is one nucleotide away. This sample is drawn from a study of lung T cells in sarcoidosis with Löfgren's syndrome (dated by TCRdb to 2016 to 2017). With respect to the entire study: Sarcoidosis was characterized as a granulomatous disease that mainly affects the lungs and features an accumulation of CD4+ T cells in bronchoalveolar lavage fluid. The repertoire analyses concentrated on Lofgren's syndrome patients. The investigation overall reported the following: Recognition of a sarcoidosis-associated antigen was only suggested, and the antigen itself remained putative and was not identified. Analysis of alphabeta pairing showed that TRAV12-1 paired preferentially with TRBV2, and the TCRs formed by this pairing showed CDR3 homology. Sharing of TRAV12-1 and TRBV2 CDR3 motifs among multiple Lofgren's syndrome patients was reported, suggesting public CD4+ TCR repertoires. In Lofgren's syndrome patients, relative to control subjects, TRAV12-1 and TRBV2 were reported to be the most expanded V gene segments.

Instrument on record: Illumina MiSeq. TCRdb itself trimmed the public reads at Q25 with fastp, ran MiXCR and retained productive beta chains. CDR3 protein sequences are deduplicated, and each keeps its most common genes and DNA. In all, the sample holds 60,000 to 70,000 distinct CDR3 sequences, and about 20% of those were seen once. About 2.2% of the sample is held by the ten biggest clonotypes. Measured from the cysteine to the phenylalanine, the CDR3 is 16 residues long. Left in the record is the CDR3 DNA by itself, 48 bases read in frame from the first base. CDR1 LGHDT and CDR2 YNNKEL are derived from the germline V gene (reference sequence). V was cut back by 5 bases and J by 4 bases, leaving a gap of 18 bases between them.

The chain is made from TRBV3-1 and TRBJ2-1; the best D guess is TRBD1, with 6 bases matching. This clonotype was sampled from a human donor with sarcoidosis (Löfgren's syndrome or another form), or a control subject (not recorded which). The sequenced material came from CD4+ T cells from PBMCs. CDR3 reads: CASSWAQTGIYNEQFF. DNA sequence: TGTGCCAGCAGCTGGGCACAGACAGGAATATACAATGAGCAGTTCTTC.